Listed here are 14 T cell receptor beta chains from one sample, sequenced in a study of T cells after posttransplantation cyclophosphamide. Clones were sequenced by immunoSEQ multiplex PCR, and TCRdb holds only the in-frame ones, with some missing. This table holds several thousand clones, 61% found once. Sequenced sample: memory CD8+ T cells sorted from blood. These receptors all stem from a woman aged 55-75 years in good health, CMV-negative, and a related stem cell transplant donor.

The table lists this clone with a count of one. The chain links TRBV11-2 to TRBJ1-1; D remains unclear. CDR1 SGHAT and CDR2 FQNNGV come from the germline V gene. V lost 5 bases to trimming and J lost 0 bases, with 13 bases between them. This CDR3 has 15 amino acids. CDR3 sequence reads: CASSPPQSMNTEAFF. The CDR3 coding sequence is TGTGCCAGCAGCCCTCCCCAGTCCATGAACACTGAAGCTTTCTTT. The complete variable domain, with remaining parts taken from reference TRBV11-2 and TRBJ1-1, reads EAGVAQSPRYKIIEKRQSVAFWCNPISGHATLYWYQQILGQGPKLLIQFQNNGVVDDSQLPKDRFSAERLKGVDSTLKIQPAKLEDSAVYLCASSPPQSMNTEAFFGQGTRLTVV.

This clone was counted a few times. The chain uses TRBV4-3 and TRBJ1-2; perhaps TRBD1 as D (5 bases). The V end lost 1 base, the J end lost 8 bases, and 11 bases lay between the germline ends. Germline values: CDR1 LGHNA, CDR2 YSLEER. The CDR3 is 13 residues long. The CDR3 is CASSQGGARGYTF. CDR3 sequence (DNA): TGCGCCAGCAGCCAAGGCGGGGCGAGGGGCTACACCTTC.

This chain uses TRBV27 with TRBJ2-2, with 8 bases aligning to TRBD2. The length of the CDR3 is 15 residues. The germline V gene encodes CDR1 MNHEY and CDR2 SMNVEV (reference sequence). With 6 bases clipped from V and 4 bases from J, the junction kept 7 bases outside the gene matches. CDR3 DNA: TGTGCCAGCAGCCCGGGGGGGACTAGCACCGGGGAGCTGTTTTTT. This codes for CASSPGGTSTGELFF.

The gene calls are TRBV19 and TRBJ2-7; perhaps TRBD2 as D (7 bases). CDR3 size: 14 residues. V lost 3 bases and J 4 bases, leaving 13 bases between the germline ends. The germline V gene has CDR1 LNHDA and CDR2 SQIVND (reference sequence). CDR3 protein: CASSMGGADYEQYF. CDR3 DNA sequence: TGTGCCAGTAGTATGGGGGGGGCCGATTACGAGCAGTACTTC.

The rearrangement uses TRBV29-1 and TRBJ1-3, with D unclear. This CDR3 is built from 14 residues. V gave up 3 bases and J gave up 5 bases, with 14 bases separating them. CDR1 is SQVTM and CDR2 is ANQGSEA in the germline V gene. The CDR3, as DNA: TGCAGCGTTGAGAGGGAAGAGTTGAGAAACACCATATATTTT. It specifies CSVEREELRNTIYF. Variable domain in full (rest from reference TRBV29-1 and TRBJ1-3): SAVISQKPSRDICQRGTSLTIQCQVDSQVTMMFWYRQQPGQSLTLIATANQGSEATYESGFVIDKFPISRPNLTFSTLTVSNMSPEDSSIYLCSVEREELRNTIYFGEGSWLTVV.

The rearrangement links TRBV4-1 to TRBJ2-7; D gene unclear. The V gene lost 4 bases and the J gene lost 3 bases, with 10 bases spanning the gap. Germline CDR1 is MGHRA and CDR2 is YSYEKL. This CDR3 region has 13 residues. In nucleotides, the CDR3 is TGCGCCAGCAGCCTTGGGCCGGACTACGAGCAGTACTTC. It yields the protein CASSLGPDYEQYF.

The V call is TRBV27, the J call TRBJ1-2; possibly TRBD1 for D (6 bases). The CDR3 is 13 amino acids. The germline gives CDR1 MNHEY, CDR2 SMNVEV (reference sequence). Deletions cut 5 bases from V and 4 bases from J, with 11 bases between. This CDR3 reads CASSLGQSYGYTF. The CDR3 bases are TGTGCCAGCAGTCTCGGACAGTCCTATGGCTACACCTTC.

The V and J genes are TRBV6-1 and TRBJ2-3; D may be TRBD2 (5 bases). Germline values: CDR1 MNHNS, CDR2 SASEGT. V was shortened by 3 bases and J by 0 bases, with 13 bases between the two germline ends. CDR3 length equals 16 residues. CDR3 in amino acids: CASSEASFLSTDTQYF. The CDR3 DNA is TGTGCCAGCAGTGAGGCTAGCTTTCTTAGCACAGATACGCAGTATTTT.

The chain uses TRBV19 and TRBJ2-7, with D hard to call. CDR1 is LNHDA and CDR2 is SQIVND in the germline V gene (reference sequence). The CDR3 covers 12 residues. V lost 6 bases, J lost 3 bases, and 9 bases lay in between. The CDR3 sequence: CASSGSHYEQYF. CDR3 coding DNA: TGTGCCAGTAGCGGGTCTCACTACGAGCAGTACTTC.

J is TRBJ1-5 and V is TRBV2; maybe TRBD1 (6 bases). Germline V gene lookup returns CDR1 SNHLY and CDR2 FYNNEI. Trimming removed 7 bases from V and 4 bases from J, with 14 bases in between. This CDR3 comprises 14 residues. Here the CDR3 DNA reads TGTGCCAGCACTTGGACAGCCGATAATCAGCCCCAGCATTTT. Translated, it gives CASTWTADNQPQHF.

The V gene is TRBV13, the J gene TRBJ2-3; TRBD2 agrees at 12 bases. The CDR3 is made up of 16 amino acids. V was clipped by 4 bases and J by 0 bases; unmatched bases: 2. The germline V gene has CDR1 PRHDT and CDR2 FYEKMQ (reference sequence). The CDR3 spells CASSWGTSGSTDTQYF. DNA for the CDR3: TGTGCCAGCAGCTGGGGGACTAGCGGGAGCACAGATACGCAGTATTTT.

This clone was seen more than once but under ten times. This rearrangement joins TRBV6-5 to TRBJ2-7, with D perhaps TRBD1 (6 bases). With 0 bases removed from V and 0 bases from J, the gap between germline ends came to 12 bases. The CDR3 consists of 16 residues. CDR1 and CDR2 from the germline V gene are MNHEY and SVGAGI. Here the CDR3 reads CASSYSVRGSSYEQYF. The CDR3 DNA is TGTGCCAGCAGTTACTCAGTCAGGGGAAGCTCCTACGAGCAGTACTTC.

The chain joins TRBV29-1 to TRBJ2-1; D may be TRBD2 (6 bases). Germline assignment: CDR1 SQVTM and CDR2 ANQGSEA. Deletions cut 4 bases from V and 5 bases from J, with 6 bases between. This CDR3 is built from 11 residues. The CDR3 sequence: CSVGRDNEQFF. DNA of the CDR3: TGCAGCGTTGGGAGGGACAATGAGCAGTTCTTC.

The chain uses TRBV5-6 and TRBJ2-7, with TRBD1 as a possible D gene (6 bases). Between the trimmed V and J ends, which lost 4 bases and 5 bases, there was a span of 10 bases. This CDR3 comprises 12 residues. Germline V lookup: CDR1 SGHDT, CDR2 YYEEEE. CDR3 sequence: CASSNDRNEQYF. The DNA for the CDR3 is TGTGCCAGCAGCAACGACAGGAACGAGCAGTACTTC. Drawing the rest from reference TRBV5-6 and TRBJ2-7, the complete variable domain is DAGVTQSPTHLIKTRGQQVTLRCSPKSGHDTVSWYQQALGQGPQFIFQYYEEEERQRGNFPDRFSGHQFPNYSSELNVNALLLGDSALYLCASSNDRNEQYFGPGTRLTVT.